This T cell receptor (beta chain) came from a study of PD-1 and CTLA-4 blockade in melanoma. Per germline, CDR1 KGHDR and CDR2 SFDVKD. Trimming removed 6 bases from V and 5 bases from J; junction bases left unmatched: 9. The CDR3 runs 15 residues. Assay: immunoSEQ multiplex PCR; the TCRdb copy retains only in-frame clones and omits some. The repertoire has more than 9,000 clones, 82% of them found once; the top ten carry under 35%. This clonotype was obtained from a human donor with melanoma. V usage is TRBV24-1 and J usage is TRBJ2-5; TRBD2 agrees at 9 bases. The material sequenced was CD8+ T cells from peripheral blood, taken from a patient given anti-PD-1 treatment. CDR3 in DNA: TGTGCCACCAGTTCACAAGCGGGGGGCGCGGAGACCCAGTACTTC. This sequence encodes CATSSQAGGAETQYF.